This T cell receptor beta chain was documented in a study of cytomegalovirus exposure and HLA in healthy donors. Study-wide results and limits: Most observed TCR sequences were rare, whereas some public TCRs were detected in many donors. Cytomegalovirus-associated TCR beta chains were listed, numbering 164. The authors confirmed in vitro that three CMV-associated chains were specific for CMV antigens. Cytomegalovirus status, reportedly, was diagnosed with high specificity and sensitivity by the classifier.

Assay: immunoSEQ multiplex PCR; the TCRdb copy retains only in-frame clones and omits some. The repertoire holds some 260,000 clones, with less than 90% as singletons. Details on this clone: Antigen: not known.

This CDR3 has 12 amino acids. V was cut by 5 bases and J by 9 bases, with 16 bases left in between. The V gene's germline CDR1 is SQVTM and CDR2 ANQGSEA. The chain couples TRBV29-1 to TRBJ2-5; possibly TRBD1 or TRBD2 for D (5 bases each). The source material was PBMCs. This TCR came from a man younger than 35 in good health and CMV-seropositive. As DNA, the CDR3 is TGCAGCGTTCGGGGACCGGTTGGTGCCCAGTACTTC. Encoded protein: CSVRGPVGAQYF.